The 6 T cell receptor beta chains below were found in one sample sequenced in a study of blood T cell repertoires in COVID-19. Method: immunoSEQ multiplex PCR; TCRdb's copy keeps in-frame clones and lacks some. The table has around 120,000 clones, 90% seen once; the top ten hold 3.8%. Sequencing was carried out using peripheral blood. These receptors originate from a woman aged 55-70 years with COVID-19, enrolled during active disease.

The CDR3 protein is CASRADRAGNTIYF. The DNA for the CDR3 is TGTGCCAGCAGAGCGGACAGGGCTGGAAACACCATATATTTT. The gene calls are TRBV6-5 and TRBJ1-3; 8 nucleotides agree with TRBD1. V lost 6 bases, J lost 2 bases, and 3 bases stayed unmatched. The CDR3 is 14 residues long. CDR1 MNHEY and CDR2 SVGAGI come from the germline V gene.

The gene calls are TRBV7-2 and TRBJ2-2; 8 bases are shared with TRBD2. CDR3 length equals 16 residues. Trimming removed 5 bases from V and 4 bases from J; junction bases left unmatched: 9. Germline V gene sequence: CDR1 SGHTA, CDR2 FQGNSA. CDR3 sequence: CASSPPGGEVTGELFF. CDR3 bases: TGTGCCAGCAGCCCTCCGGGAGGGGAGGTCACCGGGGAGCTGTTTTTT. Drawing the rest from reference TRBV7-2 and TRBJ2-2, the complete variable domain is GAGVSQSPSNKVTEKGKDVELRCDPISGHTALYWYRQSLGQGLEFLIYFQGNSAPDKSGLPSDRFSAERTGGSVSTLTIQRTQQEDSAVYLCASSPPGGEVTGELFFGEGSRLTVL.

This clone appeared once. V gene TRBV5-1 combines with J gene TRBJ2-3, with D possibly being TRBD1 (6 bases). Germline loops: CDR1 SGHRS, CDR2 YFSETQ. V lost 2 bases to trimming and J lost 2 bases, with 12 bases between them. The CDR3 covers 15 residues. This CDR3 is CASSFGGRLTDTQYF. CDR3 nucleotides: TGCGCCAGCAGCTTTGGGGGCAGACTCACAGATACGCAGTATTTT.

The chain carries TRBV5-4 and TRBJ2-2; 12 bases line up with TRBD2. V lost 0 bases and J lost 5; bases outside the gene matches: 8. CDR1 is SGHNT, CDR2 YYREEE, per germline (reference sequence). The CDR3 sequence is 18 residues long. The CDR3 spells CASSLGTSGALETGELFF. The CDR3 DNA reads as TGTGCCAGCAGCTTGGGGACTAGCGGGGCCCTGGAGACCGGGGAGCTGTTTTTT.

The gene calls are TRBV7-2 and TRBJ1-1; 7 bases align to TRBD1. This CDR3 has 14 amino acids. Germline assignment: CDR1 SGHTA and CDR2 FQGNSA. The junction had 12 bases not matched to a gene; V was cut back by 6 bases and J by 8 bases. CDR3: CASSPIQGPAEAFF. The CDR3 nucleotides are TGTGCCAGCAGTCCTATACAGGGGCCGGCAGAAGCTTTCTTT.

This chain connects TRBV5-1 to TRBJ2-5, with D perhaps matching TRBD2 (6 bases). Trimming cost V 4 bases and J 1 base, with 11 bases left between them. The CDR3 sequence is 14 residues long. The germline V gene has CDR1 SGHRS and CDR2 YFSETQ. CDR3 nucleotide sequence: TGCGCCAGCAGCCCGGGGGTTATCCAAGAGACCCAGTACTTC. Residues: CASSPGVIQETQYF.